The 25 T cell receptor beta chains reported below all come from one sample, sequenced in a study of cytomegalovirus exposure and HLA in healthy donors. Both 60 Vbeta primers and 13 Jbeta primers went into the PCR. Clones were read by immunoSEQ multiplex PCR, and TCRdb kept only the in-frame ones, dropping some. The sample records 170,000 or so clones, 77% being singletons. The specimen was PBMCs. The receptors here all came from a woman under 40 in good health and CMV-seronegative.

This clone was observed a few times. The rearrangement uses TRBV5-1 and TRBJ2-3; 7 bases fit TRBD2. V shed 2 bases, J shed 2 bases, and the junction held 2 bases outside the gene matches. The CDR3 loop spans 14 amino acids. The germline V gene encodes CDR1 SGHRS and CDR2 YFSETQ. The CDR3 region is CASSLAGPTDTQYF. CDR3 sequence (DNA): TGCGCCAGCAGCTTAGCGGGACCCACAGATACGCAGTATTTT.

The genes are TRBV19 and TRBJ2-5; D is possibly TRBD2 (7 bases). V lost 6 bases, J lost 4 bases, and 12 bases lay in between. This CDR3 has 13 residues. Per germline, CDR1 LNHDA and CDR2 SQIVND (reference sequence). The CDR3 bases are TGTGCCAGTAGGGTGGGAGGGGGAGAGACCCAGTACTTC. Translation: CASRVGGGETQYF.

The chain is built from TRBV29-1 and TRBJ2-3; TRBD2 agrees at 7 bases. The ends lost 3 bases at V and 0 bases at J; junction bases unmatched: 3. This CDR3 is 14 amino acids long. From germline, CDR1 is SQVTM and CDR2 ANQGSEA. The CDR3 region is CSVDYSGSTDTQYF. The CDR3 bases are TGCAGCGTTGACTATAGCGGGAGCACAGATACGCAGTATTTT.

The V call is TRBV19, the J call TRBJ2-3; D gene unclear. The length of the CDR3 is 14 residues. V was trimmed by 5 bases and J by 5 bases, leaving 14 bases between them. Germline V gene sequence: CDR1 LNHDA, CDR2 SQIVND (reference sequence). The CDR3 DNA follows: TGTGCCAGTAGTCCCCTTTATCAGGAAGATACGCAGTATTTT. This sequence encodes CASSPLYQEDTQYF.

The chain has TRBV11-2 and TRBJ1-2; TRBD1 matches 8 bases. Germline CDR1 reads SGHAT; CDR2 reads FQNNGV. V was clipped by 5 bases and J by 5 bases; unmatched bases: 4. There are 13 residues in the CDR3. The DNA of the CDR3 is TGTGCCAGCAGCGCCGGACAGGGTTATGGCTACACCTTC. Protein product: CASSAGQGYGYTF. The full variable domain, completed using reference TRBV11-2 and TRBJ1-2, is EAGVAQSPRYKIIEKRQSVAFWCNPISGHATLYWYQQILGQGPKLLIQFQNNGVVDDSQLPKDRFSAERLKGVDSTLKIQPAKLEDSAVYLCASSAGQGYGYTFGSGTRLTVV.

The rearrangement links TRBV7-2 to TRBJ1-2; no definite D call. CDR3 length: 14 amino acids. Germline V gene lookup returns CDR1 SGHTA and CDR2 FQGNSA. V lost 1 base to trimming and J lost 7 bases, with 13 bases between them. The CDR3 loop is CASSLDFFGGGYTF. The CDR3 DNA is TGTGCCAGCAGCTTAGATTTTTTCGGAGGTGGCTACACCTTC.

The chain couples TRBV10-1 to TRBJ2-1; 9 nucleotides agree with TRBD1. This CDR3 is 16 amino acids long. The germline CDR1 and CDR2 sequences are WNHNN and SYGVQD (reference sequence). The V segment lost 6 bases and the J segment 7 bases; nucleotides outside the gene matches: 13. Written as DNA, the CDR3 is TGCGCCAGCAGCGCGTTCCGGGACAGGGTGAAGAATGAGCAGTTCTTC. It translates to CASSAFRDRVKNEQFF.

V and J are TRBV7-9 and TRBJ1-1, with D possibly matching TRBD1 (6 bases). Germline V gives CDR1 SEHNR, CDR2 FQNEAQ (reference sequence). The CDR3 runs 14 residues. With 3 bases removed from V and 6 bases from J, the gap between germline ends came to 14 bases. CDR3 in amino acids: CASSFVERGSEAFF. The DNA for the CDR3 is TGTGCCAGCAGCTTCGTCGAAAGGGGGTCTGAAGCTTTCTTT. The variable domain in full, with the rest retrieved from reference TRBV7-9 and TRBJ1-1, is DTGVSQNPRHKITKRGQNVTFRCDPISEHNRLYWYRQTLGQGPEFLTYFQNEAQLEKSRLLSDRFSAERPKGSFSTLEIQRTEQGDSAMYLCASSFVERGSEAFFGQGTRLTVV.

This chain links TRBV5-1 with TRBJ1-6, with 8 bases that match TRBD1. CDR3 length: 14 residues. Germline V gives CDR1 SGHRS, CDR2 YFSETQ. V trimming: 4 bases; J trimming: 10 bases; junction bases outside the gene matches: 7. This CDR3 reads CASSEDRAPSPLHF. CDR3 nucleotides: TGCGCCAGCAGCGAGGACAGGGCTCCATCACCCCTCCACTTT.

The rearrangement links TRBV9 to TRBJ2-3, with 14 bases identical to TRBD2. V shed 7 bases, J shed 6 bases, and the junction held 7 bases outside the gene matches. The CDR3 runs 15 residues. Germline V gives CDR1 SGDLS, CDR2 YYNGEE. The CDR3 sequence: CASGETSGGADTQYF. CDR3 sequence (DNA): TGTGCCAGCGGGGAGACTAGCGGGGGGGCCGATACGCAGTATTTT.

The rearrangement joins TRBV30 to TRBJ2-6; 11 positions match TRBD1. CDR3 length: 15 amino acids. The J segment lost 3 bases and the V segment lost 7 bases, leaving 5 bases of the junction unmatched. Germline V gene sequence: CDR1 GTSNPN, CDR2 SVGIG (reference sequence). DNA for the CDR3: TGTGCCTTAGGACAGGGGGCGAGTGGGGCCAACGTCCTGACTTTC. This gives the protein CALGQGASGANVLTF.

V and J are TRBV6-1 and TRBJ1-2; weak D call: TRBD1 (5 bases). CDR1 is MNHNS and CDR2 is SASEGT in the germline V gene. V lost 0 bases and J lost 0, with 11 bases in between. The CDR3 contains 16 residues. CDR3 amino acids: CASSEAGGTANYGYTF. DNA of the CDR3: TGTGCCAGCAGTGAAGCGGGGGGGACGGCTAACTATGGCTACACCTTC.

The CDR3 sequence: CASSPVRTTNNEKLFF. The CDR3 bases are TGTGCCAGCTCACCGGTTCGGACGACTAATAATGAAAAACTGTTTTTT. The chain uses TRBV18 and TRBJ1-4; no clear D. Germline V lookup: CDR1 KGHSH, CDR2 LQKENI. The CDR3 length is 16 residues. The germline V and J ends were trimmed by 3 bases and 4 bases, with 15 bases remaining between them.

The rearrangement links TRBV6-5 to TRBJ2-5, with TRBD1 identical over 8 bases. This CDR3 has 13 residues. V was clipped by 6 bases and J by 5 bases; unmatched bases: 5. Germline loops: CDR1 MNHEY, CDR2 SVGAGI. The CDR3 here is CASRRTGMETQYF. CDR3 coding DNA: TGTGCCAGCAGAAGGACAGGGATGGAGACCCAGTACTTC.

The CDR3 reads CASSVRDRRGNTIYF. The CDR3 DNA reads as TGTGCCAGCAGTGTAAGAGATCGCCGAGGAAACACCATATATTTT. V is TRBV6-1 and J is TRBJ1-3; no clear D. The CDR3 has 15 residues. Germline loops: CDR1 MNHNS, CDR2 SASEGT. V was clipped by 4 bases and J by 4 bases, with 14 bases between them.

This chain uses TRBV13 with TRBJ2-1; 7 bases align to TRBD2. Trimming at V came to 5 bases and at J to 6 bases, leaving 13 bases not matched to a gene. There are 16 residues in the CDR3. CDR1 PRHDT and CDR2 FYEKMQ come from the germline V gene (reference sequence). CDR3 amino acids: CASSARDYPVGNEQFF. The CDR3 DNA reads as TGTGCCAGCAGCGCACGGGACTACCCTGTGGGCAATGAGCAGTTCTTC.

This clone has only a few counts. The CDR3 protein is CASSMPAGPNNEKLFF. The CDR3, as DNA: TGTGCCAGTAGTATGCCAGCAGGGCCAAATAATGAAAAACTGTTTTTT. This chain links TRBV19 with TRBJ1-4; D might be TRBD1 (5 bases). The germline V gene encodes CDR1 LNHDA and CDR2 SQIVND (reference sequence). Trimming stripped 3 bases from V and 4 bases from J, with 15 bases between. This CDR3 has 16 residues.

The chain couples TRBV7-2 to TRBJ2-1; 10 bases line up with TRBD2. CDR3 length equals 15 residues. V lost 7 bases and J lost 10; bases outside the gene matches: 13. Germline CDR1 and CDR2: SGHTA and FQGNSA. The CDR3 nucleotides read TGTGCCAGCACCCCACTAGCGGGAAAGGGGGGCGAGCAGTTCTTC. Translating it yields CASTPLAGKGGEQFF. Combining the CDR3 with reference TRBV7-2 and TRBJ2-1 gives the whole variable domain GAGVSQSPSNKVTEKGKDVELRCDPISGHTALYWYRQSLGQGLEFLIYFQGNSAPDKSGLPSDRFSAERTGGSVSTLTIQRTQQEDSAVYLCASTPLAGKGGEQFFGPGTRLTVL.

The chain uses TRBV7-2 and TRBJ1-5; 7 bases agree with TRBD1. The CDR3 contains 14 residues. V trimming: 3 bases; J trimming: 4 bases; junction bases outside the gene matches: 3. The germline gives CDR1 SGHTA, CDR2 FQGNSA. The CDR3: CASSFKTGNQPQHF. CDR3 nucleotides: TGTGCCAGCAGCTTCAAGACAGGGAATCAGCCCCAGCATTTT.

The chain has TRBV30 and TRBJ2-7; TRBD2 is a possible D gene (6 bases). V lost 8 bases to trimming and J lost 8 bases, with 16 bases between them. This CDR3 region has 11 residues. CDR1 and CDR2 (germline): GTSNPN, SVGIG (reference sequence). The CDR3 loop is CARGVQDKQYF. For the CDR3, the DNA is TGTGCCCGCGGGGTCCAAGACAAGCAGTACTTC.

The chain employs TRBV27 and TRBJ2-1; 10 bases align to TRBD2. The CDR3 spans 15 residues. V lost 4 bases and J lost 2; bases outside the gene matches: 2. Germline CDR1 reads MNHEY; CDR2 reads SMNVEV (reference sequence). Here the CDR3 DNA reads TGTGCCAGCAGTTCTAGCGGGGGCCCCTACAATGAGCAGTTCTTC. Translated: CASSSSGGPYNEQFF.

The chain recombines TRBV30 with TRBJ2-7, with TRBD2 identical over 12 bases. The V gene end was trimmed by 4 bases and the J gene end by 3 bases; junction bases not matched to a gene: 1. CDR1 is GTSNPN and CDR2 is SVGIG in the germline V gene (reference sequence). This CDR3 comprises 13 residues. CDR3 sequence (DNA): TGTGCCTGGACTAGCGGGGGGGTCTACGAGCAGTACTTC. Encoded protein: CAWTSGGVYEQYF. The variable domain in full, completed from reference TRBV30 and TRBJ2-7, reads SQTIHQWPATLVQPVGSPLSLECTVEGTSNPNLYWYRQAAGRGLQLLFYSVGIGQISSEVPQNLSASRPQDRQFILSSKKLLLSDSGFYLCAWTSGGVYEQYFGPGTRLTVT.

DNA of the CDR3: TGTGCCAGCAGCTTAATTGGAGAGACTGAAGCTTTCTTT. It encodes CASSLIGETEAFF. The gene calls are TRBV7-9 and TRBJ1-1; D gene ambiguous. Trimming cost V 2 bases and J 5 bases, with 9 bases left between them. CDR1 and CDR2 (germline): SEHNR, FQNEAQ (reference sequence). CDR3 length: 13 residues. Together with reference TRBV7-9 and TRBJ1-1, the CDR3 gives the full variable domain: DTGVSQNPRHKITKRGQNVTFRCDPISEHNRLYWYRQTLGQGPEFLTYFQNEAQLEKSRLLSDRFSAERPKGSFSTLEIQRTEQGDSAMYLCASSLIGETEAFFGQGTRLTVV.

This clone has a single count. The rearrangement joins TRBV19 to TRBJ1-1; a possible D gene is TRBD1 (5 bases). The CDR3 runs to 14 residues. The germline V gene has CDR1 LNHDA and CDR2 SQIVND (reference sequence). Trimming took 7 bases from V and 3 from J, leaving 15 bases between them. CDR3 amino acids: CASIAHRGDTEAFF. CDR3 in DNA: TGTGCCAGTATTGCCCACCGGGGGGACACTGAAGCTTTCTTT.

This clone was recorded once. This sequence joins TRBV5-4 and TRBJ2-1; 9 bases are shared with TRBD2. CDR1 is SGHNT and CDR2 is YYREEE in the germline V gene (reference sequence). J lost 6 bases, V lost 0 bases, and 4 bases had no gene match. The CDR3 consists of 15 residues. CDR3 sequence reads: CASSLGGRAVNEQFF. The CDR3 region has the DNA TGTGCCAGCAGCTTGGGCGGGAGGGCCGTCAATGAGCAGTTCTTC. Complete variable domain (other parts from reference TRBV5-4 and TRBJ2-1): ETGVTQSPTHLIKTRGQQVTLRCSSQSGHNTVSWYQQALGQGPQFIFQYYREEENGRGNFPPRFSGLQFPNYSSELNVNALELDDSALYLCASSLGGRAVNEQFFGPGTRLTVL.